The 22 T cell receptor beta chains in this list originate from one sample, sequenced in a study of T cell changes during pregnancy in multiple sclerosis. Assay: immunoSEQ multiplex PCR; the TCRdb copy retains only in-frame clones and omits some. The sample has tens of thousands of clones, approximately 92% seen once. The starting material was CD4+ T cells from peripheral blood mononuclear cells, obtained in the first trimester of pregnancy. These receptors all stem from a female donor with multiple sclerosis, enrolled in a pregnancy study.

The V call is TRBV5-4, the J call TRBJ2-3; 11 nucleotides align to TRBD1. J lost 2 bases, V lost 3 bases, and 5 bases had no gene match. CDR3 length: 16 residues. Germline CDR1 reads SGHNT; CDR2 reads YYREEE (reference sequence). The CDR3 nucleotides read TGTGCCAGCAGCTCCGGGACAGGGGGTTACACAGATACGCAGTATTTT. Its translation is CASSSGTGGYTDTQYF.

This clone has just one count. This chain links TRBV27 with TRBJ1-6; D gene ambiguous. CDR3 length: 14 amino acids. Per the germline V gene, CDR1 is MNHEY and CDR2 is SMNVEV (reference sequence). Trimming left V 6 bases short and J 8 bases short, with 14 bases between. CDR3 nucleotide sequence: TGTGCCAGCAGGGGCCCACTTATGGATTCACCCCTCCACTTT. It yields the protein CASRGPLMDSPLHF.

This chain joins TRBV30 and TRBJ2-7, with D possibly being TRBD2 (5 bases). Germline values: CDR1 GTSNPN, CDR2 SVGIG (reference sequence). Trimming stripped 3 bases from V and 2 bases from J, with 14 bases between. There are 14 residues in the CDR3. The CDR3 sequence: CAWSGTGLTYEQYF. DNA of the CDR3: TGTGCCTGGAGCGGCACGGGGTTAACCTACGAGCAGTACTTC. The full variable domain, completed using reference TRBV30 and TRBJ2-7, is SQTIHQWPATLVQPVGSPLSLECTVEGTSNPNLYWYRQAAGRGLQLLFYSVGIGQISSEVPQNLSASRPQDRQFILSSKKLLLSDSGFYLCAWSGTGLTYEQYFGPGTRLTVT.

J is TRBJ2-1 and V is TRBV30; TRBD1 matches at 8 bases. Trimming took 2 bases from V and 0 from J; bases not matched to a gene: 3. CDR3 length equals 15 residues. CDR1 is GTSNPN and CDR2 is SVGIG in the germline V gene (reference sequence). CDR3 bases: TGTGCCTGGAGTACCGGGACAGGCTCCTACAATGAGCAGTTCTTC. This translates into CAWSTGTGSYNEQFF. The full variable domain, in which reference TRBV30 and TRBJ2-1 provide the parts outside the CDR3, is SQTIHQWPATLVQPVGSPLSLECTVEGTSNPNLYWYRQAAGRGLQLLFYSVGIGQISSEVPQNLSASRPQDRQFILSSKKLLLSDSGFYLCAWSTGTGSYNEQFFGPGTRLTVL.

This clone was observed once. The CDR3 loop reads CASSATGGSVGAFF. The CDR3 nucleotides are TGTGCCAGCAGCGCGACAGGGGGCTCGGTCGGAGCTTTCTTT. The V and J genes are TRBV5-6 and TRBJ1-1; 10 bases agree with TRBD1. CDR3 length equals 14 residues. Germline values: CDR1 SGHDT, CDR2 YYEEEE. The V and J ends lost 4 bases and 10 bases, in that order; junction bases with no gene match: 10.

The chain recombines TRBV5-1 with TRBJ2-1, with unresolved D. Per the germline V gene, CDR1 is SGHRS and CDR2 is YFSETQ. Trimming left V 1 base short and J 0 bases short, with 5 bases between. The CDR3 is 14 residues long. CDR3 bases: TGCGCCAGCAGCTTGTTCATCTCCTACAATGAGCAGTTCTTC. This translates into CASSLFISYNEQFF.

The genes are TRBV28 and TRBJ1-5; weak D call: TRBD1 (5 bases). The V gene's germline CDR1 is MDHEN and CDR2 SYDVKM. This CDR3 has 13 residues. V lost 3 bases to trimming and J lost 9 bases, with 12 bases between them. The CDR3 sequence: CASSFAGPRPQHF. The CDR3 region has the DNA TGTGCCAGCAGTTTTGCAGGGCCGCGGCCCCAGCATTTT.

In DNA form, the CDR3 reads TGTGCCAGTTCAAGGGGCGGGGGGGCATTCGAGCAGTACTTC. The encoded protein is CASSRGGGAFEQYF. The chain combines TRBV2 with TRBJ2-7; 9 nucleotides line up with TRBD2. CDR3 size: 14 residues. Per the germline V gene, CDR1 is SNHLY and CDR2 is FYNNEI. The V segment lost 9 bases and the J segment 6 bases; nucleotides outside the gene matches: 12.

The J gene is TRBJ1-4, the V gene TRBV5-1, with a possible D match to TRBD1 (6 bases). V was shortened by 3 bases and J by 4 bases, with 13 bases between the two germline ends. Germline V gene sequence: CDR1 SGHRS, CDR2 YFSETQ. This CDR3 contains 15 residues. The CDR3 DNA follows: TGCGCCAGCAGCTCCGGACAGCGAGTTAATGAAAAACTGTTTTTT. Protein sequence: CASSSGQRVNEKLFF. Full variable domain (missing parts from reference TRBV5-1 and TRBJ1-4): KAGVTQTPRYLIKTRGQQVTLSCSPISGHRSVSWYQQTPGQGLQFLFEYFSETQRNKGNFPGRFSGRQFSNSRSEMNVSTLELGDSALYLCASSSGQRVNEKLFFGSGTQLSVL.

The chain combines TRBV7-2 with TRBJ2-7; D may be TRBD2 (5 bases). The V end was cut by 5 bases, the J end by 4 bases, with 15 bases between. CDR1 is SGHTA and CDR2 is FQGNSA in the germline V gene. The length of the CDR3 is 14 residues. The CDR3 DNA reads TGTGCCAGCAGCCCCCAGGAACTAGTTTACGAGCAGTACTTC. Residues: CASSPQELVYEQYF.

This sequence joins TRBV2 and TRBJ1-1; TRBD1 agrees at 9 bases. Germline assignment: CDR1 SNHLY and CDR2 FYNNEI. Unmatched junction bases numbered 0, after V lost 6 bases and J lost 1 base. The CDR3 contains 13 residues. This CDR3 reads CASRDRGNTEAFF. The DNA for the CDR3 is TGTGCCAGCAGGGACAGGGGGAACACTGAAGCTTTCTTT.

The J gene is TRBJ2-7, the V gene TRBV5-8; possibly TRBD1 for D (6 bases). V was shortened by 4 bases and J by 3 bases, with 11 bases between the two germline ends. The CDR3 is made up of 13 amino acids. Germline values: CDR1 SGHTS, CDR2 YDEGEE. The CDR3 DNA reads TGTGCCAGCAGCGAATGGGGGCTCTACGAGCAGTACTTC. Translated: CASSEWGLYEQYF.

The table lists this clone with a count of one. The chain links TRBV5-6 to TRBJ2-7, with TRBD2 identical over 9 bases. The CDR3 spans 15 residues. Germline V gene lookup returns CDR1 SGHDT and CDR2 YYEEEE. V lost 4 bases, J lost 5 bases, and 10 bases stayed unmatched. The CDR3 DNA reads TGTGCCAGCAGCCCGCGGGGGGGCCGTCGGGACGAGCAGTACTTC. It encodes CASSPRGGRRDEQYF. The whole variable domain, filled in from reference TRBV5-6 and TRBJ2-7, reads DAGVTQSPTHLIKTRGQQVTLRCSPKSGHDTVSWYQQALGQGPQFIFQYYEEEERQRGNFPDRFSGHQFPNYSSELNVNALLLGDSALYLCASSPRGGRRDEQYFGPGTRLTVT.

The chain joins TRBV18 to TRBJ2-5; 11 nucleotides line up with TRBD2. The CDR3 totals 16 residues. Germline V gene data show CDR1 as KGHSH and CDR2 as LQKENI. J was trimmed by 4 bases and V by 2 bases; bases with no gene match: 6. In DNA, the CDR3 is TGTGCCAGCTCACCATACGGACTAGCGGGTGGAGAGACCCAGTACTTC. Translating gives CASSPYGLAGGETQYF.

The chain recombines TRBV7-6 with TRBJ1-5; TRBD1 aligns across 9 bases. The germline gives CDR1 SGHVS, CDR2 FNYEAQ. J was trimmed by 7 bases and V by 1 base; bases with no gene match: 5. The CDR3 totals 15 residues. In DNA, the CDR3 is TGTGCCAGCAGCTTAGGGGGACAGGGCGGACAGCCCCAGCATTTT. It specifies CASSLGGQGGQPQHF.

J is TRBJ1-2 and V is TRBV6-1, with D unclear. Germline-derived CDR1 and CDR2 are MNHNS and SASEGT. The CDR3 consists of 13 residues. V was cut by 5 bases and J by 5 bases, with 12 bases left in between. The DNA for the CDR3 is TGTGCCAGCAGTTCGACTTATGAATATGGCTACACCTTC. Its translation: CASSSTYEYGYTF.

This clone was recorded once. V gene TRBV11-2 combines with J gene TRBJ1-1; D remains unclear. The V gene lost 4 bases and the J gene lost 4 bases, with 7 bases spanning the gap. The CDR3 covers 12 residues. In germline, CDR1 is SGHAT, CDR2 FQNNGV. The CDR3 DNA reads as TGTGCCAGCAGCTCCCGGGTCACTGAAGCTTTCTTT. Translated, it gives CASSSRVTEAFF.

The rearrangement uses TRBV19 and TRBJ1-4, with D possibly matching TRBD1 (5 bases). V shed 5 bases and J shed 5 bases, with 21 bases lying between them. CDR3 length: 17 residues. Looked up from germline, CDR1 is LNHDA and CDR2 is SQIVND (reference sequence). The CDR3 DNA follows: TGTGCCAGTAGTCCTAGGTCGGGCAGGGCGTCAAATGAAAAACTGTTTTTT. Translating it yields CASSPRSGRASNEKLFF.

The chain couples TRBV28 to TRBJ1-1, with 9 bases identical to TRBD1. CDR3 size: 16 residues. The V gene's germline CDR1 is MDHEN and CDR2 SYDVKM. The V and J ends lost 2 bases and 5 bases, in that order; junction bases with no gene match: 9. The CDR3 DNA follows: TGTGCCAGCAGTTTAACCCACGGGACAGGGAGGACTGAAGCTTTCTTT. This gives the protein CASSLTHGTGRTEAFF.

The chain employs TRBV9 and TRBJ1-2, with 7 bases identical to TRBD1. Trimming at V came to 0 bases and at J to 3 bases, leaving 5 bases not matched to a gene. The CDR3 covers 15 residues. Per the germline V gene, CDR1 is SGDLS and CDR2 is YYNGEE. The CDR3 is CASSVDQGQYYGYTF. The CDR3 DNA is TGTGCCAGCAGCGTAGACCAGGGACAGTACTATGGCTACACCTTC.

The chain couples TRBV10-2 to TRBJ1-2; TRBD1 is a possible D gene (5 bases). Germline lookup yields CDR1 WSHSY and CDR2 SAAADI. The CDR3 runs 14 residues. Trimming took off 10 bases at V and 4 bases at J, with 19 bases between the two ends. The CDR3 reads CATRRGRHLYGYTF. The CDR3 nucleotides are TGCGCCACCAGGCGGGGCAGGCACCTCTATGGCTACACCTTC.

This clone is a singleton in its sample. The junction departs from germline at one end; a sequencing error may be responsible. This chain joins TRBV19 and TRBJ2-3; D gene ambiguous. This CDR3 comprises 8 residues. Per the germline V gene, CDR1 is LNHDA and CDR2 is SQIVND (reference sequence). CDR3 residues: CASSNRFF. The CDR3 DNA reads TGTGCCAGTAGTAACCGGTTTTTC.